The 3 T cell receptor beta chains presented below share a single source sample, sequenced in a study of T cells after posttransplantation cyclophosphamide. Treatment was busulfan-fludarabine conditioning, a marrow graft, and cyclophosphamide on days +3 and +4. Assay: immunoSEQ multiplex PCR; the TCRdb copy retains only in-frame clones and omits some. The table has 8,000 or so clones, almost 90% seen once. The sequenced sample was CD4+ T cells sorted from blood, obtained around 1,400 days after allogeneic stem cell transplant with posttransplant cyclophosphamide. The source of these receptors is a female patient aged 50-59 years who received an allogeneic stem cell transplant from a related donor, was CMV-positive, and had no GVHD. Some T cells may be graft donor cells.

V usage is TRBV18 and J usage is TRBJ2-1, with 9 bases identical to TRBD2. Germline V gives CDR1 KGHSH, CDR2 LQKENI. This CDR3 is 15 amino acids long. V lost 4 bases to trimming and J lost 9 bases; unmatched junction nucleotides: 10. This CDR3 is CASSQGASGTGEQFF. In DNA form, the CDR3 reads TGTGCCAGCTCACAGGGGGCTAGCGGGACCGGTGAGCAGTTCTTC.

This chain links TRBV5-1 with TRBJ2-3; D remains ambiguous. The germline CDR1 and CDR2 sequences are SGHRS and YFSETQ. This CDR3 region has 15 residues. Trimming cost V 4 bases and J 0 bases, with 12 bases left between them. CDR3 sequence (DNA): TGCGCCAGCAGCGGTAGATATTCTAGCACAGATACGCAGTATTTT. Translation gives CASSGRYSSTDTQYF.

This chain joins TRBV20-1 and TRBJ2-7; D not resolved. CDR1 is DFQATT, CDR2 SNEGSKA, per germline (reference sequence). The CDR3 sequence is 11 residues long. V was clipped by 6 bases and J by 4 bases, with 10 bases between them. CDR3 residues: CSARPGYEQYF. CDR3 bases: TGCAGTGCCAGGCCCGGATACGAGCAGTACTTC.